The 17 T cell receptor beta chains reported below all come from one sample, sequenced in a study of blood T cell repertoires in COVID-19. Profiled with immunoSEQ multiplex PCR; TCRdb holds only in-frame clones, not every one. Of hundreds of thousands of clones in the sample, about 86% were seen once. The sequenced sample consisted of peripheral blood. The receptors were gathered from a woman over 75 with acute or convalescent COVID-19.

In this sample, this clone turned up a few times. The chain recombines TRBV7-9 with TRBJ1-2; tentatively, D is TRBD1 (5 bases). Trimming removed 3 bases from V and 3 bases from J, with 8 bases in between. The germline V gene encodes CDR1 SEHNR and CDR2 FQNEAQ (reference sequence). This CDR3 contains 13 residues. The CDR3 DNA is TGTGCCAGCAGCTTGGGCAGGGACTATGGCTACACCTTC. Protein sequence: CASSLGRDYGYTF.

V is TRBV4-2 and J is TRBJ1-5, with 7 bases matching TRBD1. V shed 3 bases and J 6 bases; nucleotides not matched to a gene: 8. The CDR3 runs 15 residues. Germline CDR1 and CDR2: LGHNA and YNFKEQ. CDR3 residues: CASSQGTGVSQPQHF. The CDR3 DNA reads TGTGCCAGCAGCCAGGGTACAGGGGTCAGTCAGCCCCAGCATTTT.

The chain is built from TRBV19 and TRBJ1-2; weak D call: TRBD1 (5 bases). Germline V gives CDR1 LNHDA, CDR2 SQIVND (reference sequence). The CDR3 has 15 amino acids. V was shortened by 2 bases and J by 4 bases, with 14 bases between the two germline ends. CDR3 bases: TGTGCCAGTAGTATATACTGGGGCGGACCCTATGGCTACACCTTC. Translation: CASSIYWGGPYGYTF.

The CDR3 region has the DNA TGTGCCAGCAGCGGGACAGGACGGAGATCAATAGATACGCAGTATTTT. Translated: CASSGTGRRSIDTQYF. The chain carries TRBV27 and TRBJ2-3, with 8 bases that match TRBD1. After removal of 6 bases from V and 5 bases from J, the junction contained 13 bases not matched to a gene. The CDR3 runs 16 residues. Germline V CDR1 and CDR2: MNHEY, SMNVEV (reference sequence).

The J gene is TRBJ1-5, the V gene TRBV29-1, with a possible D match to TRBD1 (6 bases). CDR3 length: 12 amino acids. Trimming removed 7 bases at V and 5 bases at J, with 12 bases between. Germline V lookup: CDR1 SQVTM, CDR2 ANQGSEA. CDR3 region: CSAGQYDQPQHF. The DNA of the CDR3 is TGCAGCGCAGGACAGTACGATCAGCCCCAGCATTTT.

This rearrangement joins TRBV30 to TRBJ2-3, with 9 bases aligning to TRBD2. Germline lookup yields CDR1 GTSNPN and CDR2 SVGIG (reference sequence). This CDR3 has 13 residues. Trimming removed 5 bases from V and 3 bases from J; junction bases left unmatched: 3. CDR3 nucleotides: TGTGCCTGGGCGGGGGGGCCTACAGATACGCAGTATTTT. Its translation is CAWAGGPTDTQYF.

CDR3 nucleotides: TGCGCCAGCAGCCCCGAGGGGGGACAGGGTACTGGAAACACCATATATTTT. It encodes CASSPEGGQGTGNTIYF. V usage is TRBV5-1 and J usage is TRBJ1-3, with 9 bases matching TRBD1. Germline loops: CDR1 SGHRS, CDR2 YFSETQ. Losses at the gene ends were 4 bases for V and 2 bases for J; bases not matched to a gene: 10. The length of the CDR3 is 17 residues.

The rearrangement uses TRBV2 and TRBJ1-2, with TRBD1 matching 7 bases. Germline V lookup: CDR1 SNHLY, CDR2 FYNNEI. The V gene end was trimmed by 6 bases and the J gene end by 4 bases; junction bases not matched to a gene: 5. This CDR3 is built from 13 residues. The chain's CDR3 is CASRETGSYGYTF. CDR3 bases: TGTGCCAGCAGAGAGACAGGGTCCTATGGCTACACCTTC.

CDR3 residues: CASSSSYAGAFF. The CDR3, as DNA: TGTGCCAGCAGCTCCTCATACGCGGGAGCTTTCTTT. The V call is TRBV7-9, the J call TRBJ1-1; D is unclear. The CDR3 sequence is 12 residues long. CDR1 is SEHNR and CDR2 is FQNEAQ in the germline V gene (reference sequence). V was pared by 4 bases and J by 10 bases, with 13 bases between.

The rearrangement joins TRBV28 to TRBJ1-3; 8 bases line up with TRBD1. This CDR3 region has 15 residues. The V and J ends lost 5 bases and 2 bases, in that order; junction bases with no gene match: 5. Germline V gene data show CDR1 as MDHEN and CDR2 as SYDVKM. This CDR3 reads CASSTPGQAGNTIYF. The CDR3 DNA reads TGTGCCAGCAGTACGCCGGGACAGGCTGGAAACACCATATATTTT.

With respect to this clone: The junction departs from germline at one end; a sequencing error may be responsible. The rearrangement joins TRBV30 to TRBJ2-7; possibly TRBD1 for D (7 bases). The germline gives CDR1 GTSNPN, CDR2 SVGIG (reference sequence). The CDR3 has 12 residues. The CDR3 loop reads CARRGPSYEQYF. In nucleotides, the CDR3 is TGTGCCCGGAGGGGGCCTAGCTACGAGCAGTACTTC.

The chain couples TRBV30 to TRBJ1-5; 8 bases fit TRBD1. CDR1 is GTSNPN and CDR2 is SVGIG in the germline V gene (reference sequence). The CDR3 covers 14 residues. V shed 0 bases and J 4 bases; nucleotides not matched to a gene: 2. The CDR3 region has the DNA TGTGCCTGGAGTGTGGACAGGGCGAATCAGCCCCAGCATTTT. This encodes CAWSVDRANQPQHF.

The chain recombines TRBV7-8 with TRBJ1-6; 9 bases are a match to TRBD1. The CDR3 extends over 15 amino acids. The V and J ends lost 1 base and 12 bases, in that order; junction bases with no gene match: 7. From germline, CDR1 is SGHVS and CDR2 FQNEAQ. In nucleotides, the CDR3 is TGTGCCAGCAGCTTAGGGGGGACAGGGCCATTACCCCTCCACTTT. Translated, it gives CASSLGGTGPLPLHF.

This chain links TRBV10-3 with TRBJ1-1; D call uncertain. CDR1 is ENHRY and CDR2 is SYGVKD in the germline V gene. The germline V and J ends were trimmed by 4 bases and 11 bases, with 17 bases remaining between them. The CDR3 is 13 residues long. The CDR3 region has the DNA TGTGCCATCAGTGGAAGCGTCCAGCGGGTGGCTTTCTTT. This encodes CAISGSVQRVAFF.

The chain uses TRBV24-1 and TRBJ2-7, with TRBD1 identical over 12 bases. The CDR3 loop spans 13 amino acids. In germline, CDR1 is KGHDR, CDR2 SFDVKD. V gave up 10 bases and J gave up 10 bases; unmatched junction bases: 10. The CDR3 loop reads CATGDRGRSGQYF. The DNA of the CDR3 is TGTGCCACGGGGGACAGGGGGCGTTCGGGTCAGTACTTC.

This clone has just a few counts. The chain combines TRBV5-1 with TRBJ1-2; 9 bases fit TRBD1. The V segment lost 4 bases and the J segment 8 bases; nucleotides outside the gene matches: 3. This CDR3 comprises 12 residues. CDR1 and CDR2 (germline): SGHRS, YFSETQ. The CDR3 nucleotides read TGCGCCAGCAGCAAGGGACAGGGAGGCTACACCTTC. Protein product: CASSKGQGGYTF.

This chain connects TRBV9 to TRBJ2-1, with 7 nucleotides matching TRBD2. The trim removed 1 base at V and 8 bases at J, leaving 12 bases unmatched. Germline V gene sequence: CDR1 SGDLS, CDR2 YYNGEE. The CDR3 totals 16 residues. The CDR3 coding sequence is TGTGCCAGCAGCGTATCCGGGACTATGAGCCTCCATGAGCAGTTCTTC. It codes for CASSVSGTMSLHEQFF.